This T cell receptor beta chain was retrieved from a study of blood T cell repertoires in COVID-19. Across the whole study: Acute and convalescent COVID-19 samples came from the United States, Italy and Spain. The cDNA or gDNA used as material had been derived from T cells, B-cell-depleted T cells, or PBMCs.

This clone was picked up one time. The V end was cut by 11 bases, the J end by 5 bases, with 16 bases between. CDR1 is ENHRY, CDR2 SYGVKD, per germline. The CDR3 loop spans 14 amino acids. In the original workflow: Quantification of nucleated cells was approximated via reference gene primer amplification. Some clones are missing from TCRdb's copy, which holds only in-frame ones; the method was immunoSEQ multiplex PCR. That table is the source of V, J and clone size, and D and trimming were worked out from the DNA. The sample carries 200,000 to 300,000 clones, about 87% recorded once. The rearrangement joins TRBV10-3 to TRBJ1-6, with a weak D call TRBD1 (6 bases). The TCR originated in a woman aged 40 to 49 with acute or convalescent COVID-19. Sequencing input: peripheral blood. The CDR3 bases are TGTGCCGCTACGGCGGGGGGCCATAATTCACCCCTCCACTTT. This gives the protein CAATAGGHNSPLHF.